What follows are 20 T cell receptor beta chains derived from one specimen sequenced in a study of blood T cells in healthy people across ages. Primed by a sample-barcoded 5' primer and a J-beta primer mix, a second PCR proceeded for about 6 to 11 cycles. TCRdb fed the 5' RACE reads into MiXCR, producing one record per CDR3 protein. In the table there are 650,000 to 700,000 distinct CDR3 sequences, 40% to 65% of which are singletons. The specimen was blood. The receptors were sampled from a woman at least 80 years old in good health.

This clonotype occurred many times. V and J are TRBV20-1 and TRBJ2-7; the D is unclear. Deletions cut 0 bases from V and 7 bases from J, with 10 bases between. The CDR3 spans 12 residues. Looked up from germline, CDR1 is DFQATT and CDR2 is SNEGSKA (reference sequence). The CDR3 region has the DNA TGCAGTGCTAGAGATTTGGGCCTGGAGCAGTACTTC. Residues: CSARDLGLEQYF.

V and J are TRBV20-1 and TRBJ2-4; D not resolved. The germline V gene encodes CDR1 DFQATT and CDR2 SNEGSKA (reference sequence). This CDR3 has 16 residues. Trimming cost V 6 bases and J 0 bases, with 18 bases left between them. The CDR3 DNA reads TGCAGTGCGCCGCGAAACGCACAACTAGCCAAAAACATTCAGTACTTC. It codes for CSAPRNAQLAKNIQYF.

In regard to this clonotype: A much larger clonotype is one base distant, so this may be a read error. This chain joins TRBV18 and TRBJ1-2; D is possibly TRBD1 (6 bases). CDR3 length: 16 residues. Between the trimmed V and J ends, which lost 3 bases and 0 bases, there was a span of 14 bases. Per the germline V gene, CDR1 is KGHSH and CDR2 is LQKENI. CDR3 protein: CASSPRQGRPNYGYTF. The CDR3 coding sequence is TGTGCCAGCTCACCCCGGCAGGGGCGGCCTAACTATGGCTACACCTTC.

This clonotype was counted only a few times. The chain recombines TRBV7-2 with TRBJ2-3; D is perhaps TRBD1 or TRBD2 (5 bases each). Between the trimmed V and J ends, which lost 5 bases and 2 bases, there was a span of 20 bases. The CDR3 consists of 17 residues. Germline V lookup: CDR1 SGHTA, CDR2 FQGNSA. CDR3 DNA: TGTGCCAGCAGCCCTACTACCGGGGCGTCTTACACAGATACGCAGTATTTT. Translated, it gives CASSPTTGASYTDTQYF.

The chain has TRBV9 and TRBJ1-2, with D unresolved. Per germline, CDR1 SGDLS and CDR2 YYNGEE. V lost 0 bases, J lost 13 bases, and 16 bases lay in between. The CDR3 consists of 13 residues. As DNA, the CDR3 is TGTGCCAGCAGCGTAGAAGAGGGAGGGTTCGGCACCTTC. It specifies CASSVEEGGFGTF.

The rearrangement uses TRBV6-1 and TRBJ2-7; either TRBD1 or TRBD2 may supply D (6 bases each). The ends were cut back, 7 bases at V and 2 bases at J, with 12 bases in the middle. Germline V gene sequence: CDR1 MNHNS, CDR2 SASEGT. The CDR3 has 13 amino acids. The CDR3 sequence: CASNTGATYEQYF. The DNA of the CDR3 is TGTGCCAGCAATACGGGGGCCACCTACGAGCAGTACTTC.

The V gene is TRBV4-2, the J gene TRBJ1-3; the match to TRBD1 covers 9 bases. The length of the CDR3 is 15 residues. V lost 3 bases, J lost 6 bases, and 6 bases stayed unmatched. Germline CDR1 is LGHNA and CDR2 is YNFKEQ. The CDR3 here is CASSHDGQGKNTIYF. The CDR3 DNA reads TGTGCCAGCAGCCACGACGGACAGGGGAAAAACACCATATATTTT.

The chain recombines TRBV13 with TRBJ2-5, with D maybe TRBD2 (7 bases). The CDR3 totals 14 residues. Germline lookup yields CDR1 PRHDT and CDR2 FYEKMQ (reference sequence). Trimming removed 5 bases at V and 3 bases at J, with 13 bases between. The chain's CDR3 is CASSRIGGEETQYF. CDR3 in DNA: TGTGCCAGCAGCCGCATAGGGGGGGAAGAGACCCAGTACTTC.

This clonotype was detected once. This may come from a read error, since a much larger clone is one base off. The CDR3 loop is CTSSLEGLAGEQFF. CDR3 nucleotide sequence: TGCACCAGCAGCTTGGAGGGACTAGCGGGAGAGCAGTTCTTC. V and J are TRBV5-1 and TRBJ2-1, with 13 bases lining up with TRBD2. The V gene's germline CDR1 is SGHRS and CDR2 YFSETQ. The CDR3 length is 14 residues. The whole variable domain, remainder taken from reference TRBV5-1 and TRBJ2-1, is KAGVTQTPRYLIKTRGQQVTLSCSPISGHRSVSWYQQTPGQGLQFLFEYFSETQRNKGNFPGRFSGRQFSNSRSEMNVSTLELGDSALYLCTSSLEGLAGEQFFGPGTRLTVL.

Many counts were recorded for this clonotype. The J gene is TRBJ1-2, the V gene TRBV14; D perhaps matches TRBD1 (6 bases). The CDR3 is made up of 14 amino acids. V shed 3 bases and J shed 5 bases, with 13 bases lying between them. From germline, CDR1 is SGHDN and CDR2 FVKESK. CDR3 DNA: TGTGCCAGCAGCCAGTCCACAGGGTATTATGGCTACACCTTC. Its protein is CASSQSTGYYGYTF.

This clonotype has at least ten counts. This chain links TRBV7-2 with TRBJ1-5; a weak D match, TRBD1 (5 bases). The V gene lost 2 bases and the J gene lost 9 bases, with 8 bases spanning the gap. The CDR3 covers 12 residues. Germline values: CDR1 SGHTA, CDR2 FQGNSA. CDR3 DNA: TGTGCCAGCAGCTTATGGGGACCGCCCCAGCATTTT. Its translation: CASSLWGPPQHF.

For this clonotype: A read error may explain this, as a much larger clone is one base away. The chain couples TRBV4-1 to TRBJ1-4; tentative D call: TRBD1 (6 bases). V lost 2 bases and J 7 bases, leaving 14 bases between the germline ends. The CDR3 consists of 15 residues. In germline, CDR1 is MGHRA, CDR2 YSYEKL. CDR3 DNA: TGCGCCAGCAGCCAATATCAGGGGTGGGGTGAAAAACTGTTTTTT. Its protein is CASSQYQGWGEKLFF.

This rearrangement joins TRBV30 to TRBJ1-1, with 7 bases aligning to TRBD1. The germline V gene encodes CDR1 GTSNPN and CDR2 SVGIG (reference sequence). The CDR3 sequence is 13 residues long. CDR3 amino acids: CASSEGAYTEAFF. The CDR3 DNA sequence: TGTGCTTCGAGCGAGGGGGCCTACACTGAAGCTTTCTTT.

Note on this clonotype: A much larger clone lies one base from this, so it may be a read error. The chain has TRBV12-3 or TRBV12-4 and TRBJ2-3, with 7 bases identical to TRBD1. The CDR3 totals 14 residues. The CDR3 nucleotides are TGTGCCGGCAGTCTGTCCGACAGGGACGATACGCAGTATTTT. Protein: CAGSLSDRDDTQYF.

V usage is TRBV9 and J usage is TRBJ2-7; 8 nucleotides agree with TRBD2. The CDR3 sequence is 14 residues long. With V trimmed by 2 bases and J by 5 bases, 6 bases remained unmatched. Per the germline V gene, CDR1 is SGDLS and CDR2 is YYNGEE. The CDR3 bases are TGTGCCAGCAGCGTCTCGGGAGGGCCAAACGAGCAGTACTTC. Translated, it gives CASSVSGGPNEQYF.

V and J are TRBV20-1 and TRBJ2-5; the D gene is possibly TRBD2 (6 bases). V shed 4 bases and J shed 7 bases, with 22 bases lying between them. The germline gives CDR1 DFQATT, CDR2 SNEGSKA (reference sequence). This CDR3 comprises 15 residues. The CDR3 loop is CSAIDGGTLEGTQYF. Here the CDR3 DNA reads TGCAGTGCTATAGACGGCGGGACCCTAGAGGGGACCCAGTACTTC.

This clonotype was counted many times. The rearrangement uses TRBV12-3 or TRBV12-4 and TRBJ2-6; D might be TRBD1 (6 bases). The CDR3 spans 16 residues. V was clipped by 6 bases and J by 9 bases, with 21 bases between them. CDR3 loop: CASSSTGSTGINVLTF. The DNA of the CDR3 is TGTGCCAGCAGCTCCACAGGGTCCACGGGGATCAACGTCCTGACTTTC.

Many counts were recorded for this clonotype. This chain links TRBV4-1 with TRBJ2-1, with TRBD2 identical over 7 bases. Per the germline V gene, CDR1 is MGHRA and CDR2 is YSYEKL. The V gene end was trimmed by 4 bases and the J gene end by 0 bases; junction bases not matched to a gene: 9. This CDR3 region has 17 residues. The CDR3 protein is CASSRQLATSSYNEQFF. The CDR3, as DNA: TGCGCCAGCAGCCGCCAACTAGCGACGAGCTCCTACAATGAGCAGTTCTTC.

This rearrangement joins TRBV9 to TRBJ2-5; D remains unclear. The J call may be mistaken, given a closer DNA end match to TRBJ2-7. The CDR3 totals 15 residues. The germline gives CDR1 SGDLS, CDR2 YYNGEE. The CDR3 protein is CASSGGRGGDYEQYF. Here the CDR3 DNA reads TGTGCCAGCAGCGGTGGGCGAGGTGGGGACTACGAGCAGTACTTC.

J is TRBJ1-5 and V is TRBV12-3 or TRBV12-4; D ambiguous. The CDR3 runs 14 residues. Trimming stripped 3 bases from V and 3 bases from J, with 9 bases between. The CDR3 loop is CASSFIPDNQPQHF. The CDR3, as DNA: TGTGCCAGCAGTTTTATTCCAGACAATCAGCCCCAGCATTTT.